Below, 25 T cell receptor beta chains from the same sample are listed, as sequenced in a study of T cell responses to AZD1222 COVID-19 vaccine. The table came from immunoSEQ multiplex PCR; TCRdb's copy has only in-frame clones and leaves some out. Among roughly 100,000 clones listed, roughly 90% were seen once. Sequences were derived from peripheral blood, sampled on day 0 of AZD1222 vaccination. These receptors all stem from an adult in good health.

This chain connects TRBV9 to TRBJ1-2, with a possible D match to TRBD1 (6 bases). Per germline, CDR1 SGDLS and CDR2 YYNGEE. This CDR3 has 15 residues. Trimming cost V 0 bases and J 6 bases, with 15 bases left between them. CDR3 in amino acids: CASSVAPRGRDGYTF. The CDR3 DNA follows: TGTGCCAGCAGCGTAGCCCCCAGGGGCAGGGATGGCTACACCTTC.

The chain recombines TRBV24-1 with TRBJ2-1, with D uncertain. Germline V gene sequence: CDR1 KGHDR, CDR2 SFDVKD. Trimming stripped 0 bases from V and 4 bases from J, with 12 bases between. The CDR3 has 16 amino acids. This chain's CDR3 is CATSDLGGEGYNEQFF. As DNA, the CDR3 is TGTGCCACCAGTGATTTGGGTGGGGAAGGATACAATGAGCAGTTCTTC.

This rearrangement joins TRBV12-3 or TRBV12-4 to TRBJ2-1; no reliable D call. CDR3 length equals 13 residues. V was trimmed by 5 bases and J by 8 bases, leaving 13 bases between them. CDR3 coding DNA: TGTGCCAGCAGTCTTGGGCTTCGGGATGAGCAGTTCTTC. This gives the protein CASSLGLRDEQFF.

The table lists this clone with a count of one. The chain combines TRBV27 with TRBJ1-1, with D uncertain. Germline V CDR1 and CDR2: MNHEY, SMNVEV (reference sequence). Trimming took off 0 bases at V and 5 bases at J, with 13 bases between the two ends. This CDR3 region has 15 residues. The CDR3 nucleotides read TGTGCCAGCAGTTTATCGGGCGGTGTCTGGACTGAAGCTTTCTTT. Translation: CASSLSGGVWTEAFF.

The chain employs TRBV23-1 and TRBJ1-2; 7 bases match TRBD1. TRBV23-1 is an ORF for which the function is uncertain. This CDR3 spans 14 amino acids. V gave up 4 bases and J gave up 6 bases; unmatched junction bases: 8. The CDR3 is CASSRFRDSHGYTF. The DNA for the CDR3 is TGCGCCAGCAGTCGTTTCCGGGACAGCCATGGCTACACCTTC.

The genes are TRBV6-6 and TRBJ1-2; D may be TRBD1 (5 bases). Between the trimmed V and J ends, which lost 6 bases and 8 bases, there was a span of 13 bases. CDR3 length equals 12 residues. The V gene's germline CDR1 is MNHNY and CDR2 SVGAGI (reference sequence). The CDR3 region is CASRGQGEGYTF. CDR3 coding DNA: TGTGCCAGCAGGGGCCAGGGAGAAGGCTACACCTTC.

In DNA form, the CDR3 reads TGTGCCAGCAGTTTCGCCGGGCTTGAAGCTTTCTTT. It specifies CASSFAGLEAFF. The chain uses TRBV12-3 or TRBV12-4 and TRBJ1-1; D uncertain. V lost 3 bases and J lost 7, with 9 bases in between. CDR3 length equals 12 residues.

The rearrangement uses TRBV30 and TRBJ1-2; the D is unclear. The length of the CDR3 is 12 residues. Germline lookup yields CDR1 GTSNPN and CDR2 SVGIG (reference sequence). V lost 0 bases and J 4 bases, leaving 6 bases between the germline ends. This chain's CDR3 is CAWSVNPYGYTF. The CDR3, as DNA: TGTGCCTGGAGTGTTAACCCCTATGGCTACACCTTC. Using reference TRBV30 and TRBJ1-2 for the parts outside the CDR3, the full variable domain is SQTIHQWPATLVQPVGSPLSLECTVEGTSNPNLYWYRQAAGRGLQLLFYSVGIGQISSEVPQNLSASRPQDRQFILSSKKLLLSDSGFYLCAWSVNPYGYTFGSGTRLTVV.

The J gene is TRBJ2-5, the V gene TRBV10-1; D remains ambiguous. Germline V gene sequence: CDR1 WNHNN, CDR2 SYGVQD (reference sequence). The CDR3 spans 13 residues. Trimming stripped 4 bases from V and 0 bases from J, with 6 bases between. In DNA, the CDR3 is TGCGCCAGCAGTGGCCGGTACCAAGAGACCCAGTACTTC. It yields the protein CASSGRYQETQYF.

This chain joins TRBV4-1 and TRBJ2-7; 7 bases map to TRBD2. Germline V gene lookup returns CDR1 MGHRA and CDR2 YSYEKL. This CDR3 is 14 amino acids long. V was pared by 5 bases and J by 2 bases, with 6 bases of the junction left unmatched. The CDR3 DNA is TGCGCCAGCAGCGGGGGGGACGGACCCTACGAGCAGTACTTC. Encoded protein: CASSGGDGPYEQYF.

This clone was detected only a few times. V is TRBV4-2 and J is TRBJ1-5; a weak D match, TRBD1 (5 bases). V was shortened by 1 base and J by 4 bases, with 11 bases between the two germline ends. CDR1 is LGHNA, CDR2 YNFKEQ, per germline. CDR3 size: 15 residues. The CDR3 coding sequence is TGTGCCAGCAGCCAAGGAGGAGACAGAAATCAGCCCCAGCATTTT. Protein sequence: CASSQGGDRNQPQHF.

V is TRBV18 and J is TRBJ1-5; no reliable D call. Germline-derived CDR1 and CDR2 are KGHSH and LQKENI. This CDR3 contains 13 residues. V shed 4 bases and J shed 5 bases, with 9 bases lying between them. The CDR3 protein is CASSRRLDQPQHF. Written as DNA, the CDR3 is TGTGCCAGCTCACGGAGGTTGGATCAGCCCCAGCATTTT.

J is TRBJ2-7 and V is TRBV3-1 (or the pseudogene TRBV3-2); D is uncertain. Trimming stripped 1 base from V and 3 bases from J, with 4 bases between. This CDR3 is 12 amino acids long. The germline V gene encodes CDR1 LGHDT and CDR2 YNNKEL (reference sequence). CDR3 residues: CASSQVNYEQYF. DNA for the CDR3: TGTGCCAGCAGCCAAGTAAACTACGAGCAGTACTTC.

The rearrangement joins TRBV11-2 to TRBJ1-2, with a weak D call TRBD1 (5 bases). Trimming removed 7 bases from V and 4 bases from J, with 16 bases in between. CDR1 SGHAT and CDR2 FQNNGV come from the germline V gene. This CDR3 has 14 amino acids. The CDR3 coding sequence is TGTGCCAGCACCACCATCGGGGGGAGCTATGGCTACACCTTC. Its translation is CASTTIGGSYGYTF.

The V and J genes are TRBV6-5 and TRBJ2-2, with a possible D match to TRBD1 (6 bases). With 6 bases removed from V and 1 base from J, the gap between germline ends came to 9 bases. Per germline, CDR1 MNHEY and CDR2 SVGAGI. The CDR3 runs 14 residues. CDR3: CASRRQVNTGELFF. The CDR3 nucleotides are TGTGCCAGCAGGAGACAGGTGAACACCGGGGAGCTGTTTTTT.

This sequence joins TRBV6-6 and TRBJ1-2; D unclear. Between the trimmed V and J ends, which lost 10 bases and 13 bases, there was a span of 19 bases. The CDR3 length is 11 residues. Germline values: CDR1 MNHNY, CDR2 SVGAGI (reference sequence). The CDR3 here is CATFALTLPTF. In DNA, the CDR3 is TGTGCCACCTTCGCCCTTACCTTACCCACCTTC.

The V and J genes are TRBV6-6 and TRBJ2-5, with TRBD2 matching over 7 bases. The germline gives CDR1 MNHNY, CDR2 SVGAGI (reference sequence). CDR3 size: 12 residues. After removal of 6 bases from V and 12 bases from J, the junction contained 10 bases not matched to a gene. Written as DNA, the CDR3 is TGTGCCAGCAGGAGCGGGACTCAAATAAAGTACTTC. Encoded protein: CASRSGTQIKYF.

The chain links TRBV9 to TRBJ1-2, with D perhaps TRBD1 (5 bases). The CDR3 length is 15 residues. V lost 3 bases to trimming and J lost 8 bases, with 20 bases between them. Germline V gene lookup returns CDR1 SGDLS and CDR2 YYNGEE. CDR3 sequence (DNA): TGTGCCAGCAGCGCCAGGGACCGAGTCTCCTACGGCTACACCTTC. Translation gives CASSARDRVSYGYTF.

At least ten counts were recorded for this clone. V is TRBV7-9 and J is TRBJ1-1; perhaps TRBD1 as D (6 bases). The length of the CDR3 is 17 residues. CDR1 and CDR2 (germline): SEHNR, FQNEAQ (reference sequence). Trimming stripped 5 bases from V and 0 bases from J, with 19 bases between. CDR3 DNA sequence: TGTGCCAGCAGCACACTTGCCGGGGGCTTTTTGAACACTGAAGCTTTCTTT. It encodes CASSTLAGGFLNTEAFF.

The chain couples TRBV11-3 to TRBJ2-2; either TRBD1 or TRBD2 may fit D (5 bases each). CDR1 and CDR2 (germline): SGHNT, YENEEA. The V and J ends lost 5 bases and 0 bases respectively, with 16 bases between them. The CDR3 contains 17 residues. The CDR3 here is CASSLRRGGPNTGELFF. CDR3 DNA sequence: TGTGCCAGCAGCCTACGCCGGGGCGGACCGAACACCGGGGAGCTGTTTTTT.

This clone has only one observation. CDR3 sequence (DNA): TGTGCCAGCACTGGACAGTACAATCAGCCCCAGCATTTT. This translates into CASTGQYNQPQHF. This rearrangement joins TRBV7-8 to TRBJ1-5; D might be TRBD1 (6 bases). With 7 bases removed from V and 3 bases from J, the gap between germline ends came to 10 bases. The germline V gene has CDR1 SGHVS and CDR2 FQNEAQ. This CDR3 has 13 residues.

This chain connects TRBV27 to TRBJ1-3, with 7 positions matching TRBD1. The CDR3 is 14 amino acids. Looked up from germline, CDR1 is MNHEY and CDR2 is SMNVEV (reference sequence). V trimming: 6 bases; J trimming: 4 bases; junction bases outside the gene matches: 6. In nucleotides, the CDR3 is TGTGCCAGCAGACAGGGGTTTTCGGGAAACACCATATATTTT. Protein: CASRQGFSGNTIYF.

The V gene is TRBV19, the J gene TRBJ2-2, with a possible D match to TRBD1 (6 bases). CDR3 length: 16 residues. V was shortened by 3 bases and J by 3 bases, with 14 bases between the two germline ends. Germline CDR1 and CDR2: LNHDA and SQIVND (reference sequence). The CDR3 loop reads CASSIQQGPDTGELFF. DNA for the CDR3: TGTGCCAGTAGTATCCAACAGGGTCCCGACACCGGGGAGCTGTTTTTT.

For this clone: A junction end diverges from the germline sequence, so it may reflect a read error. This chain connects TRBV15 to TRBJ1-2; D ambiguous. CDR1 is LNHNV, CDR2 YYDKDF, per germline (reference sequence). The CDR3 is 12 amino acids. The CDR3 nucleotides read TGTGCCACCAGCAGAGAGGCGGCGGTTCTGTACTTC. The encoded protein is CATSREAAVLYF.

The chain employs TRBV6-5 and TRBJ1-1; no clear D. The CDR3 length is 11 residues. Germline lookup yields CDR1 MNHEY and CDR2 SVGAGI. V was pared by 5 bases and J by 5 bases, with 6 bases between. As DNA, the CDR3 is TGTGCCAGCAGTCCGGGAACTGAAGCTTTCTTT. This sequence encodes CASSPGTEAFF.